Listed below are T cell receptor beta chains from one sample, sequenced in a study of blood T cell repertoires in COVID-19. Some clones are missing from TCRdb's copy, which holds only in-frame ones; the method was immunoSEQ multiplex PCR. Among approximately 350,000 clones listed, about four fifths were seen once. Sequencing used PBMCs or T cells enriched from blood (not recorded which). The receptors here all came from a woman between 50 and 59 years old who had recovered from COVID-19. Both conserved end residues are part of each CDR3. A D gene is named only where the DNA matches it firmly. Not every row has a clone size; where given, it reads once, few, many or a size class.

j_gene: TRBJ2-1; v_gene: TRBV5-4; d_gene: TRBD1; abundance: .; len: 13; CDR3nt: TGTGCCAGCAGCCAACAGGGGGCAGATGAGCAGTTCTTC; CDR3aa: CASSQQGADEQFF
j_gene: TRBJ1-5; v_gene: TRBV4-3; d_gene: TRBD1; abundance: .; len: 16; CDR3nt: TGCGCCAGCAGCCAAGATCTAGATGGACAGGTTCGGCCCCAGCATTTT; CDR3aa: CASSQDLDGQVRPQHF
j_gene: TRBJ2-5; v_gene: TRBV4-2; d_gene: TRBD2; abundance: .; len: 16; CDR3nt: TGTGCCAGCAGCCAAGAAAGTAGCGGGGGGCGGCGGACCCAGTACTTC; CDR3aa: CASSQESSGGRRTQYF
j_gene: TRBJ1-1; v_gene: TRBV6-5; d_gene: .; abundance: .; len: 13; CDR3nt: TGTGCCAGCAGTAACAAGGGGGACACTGAAGCTTTCTTT; CDR3aa: CASSNKGDTEAFF
j_gene: TRBJ1-4; v_gene: TRBV19; d_gene: .; abundance: .; len: 15; CDR3nt: TGTGCCAGTAGCCTCAACGGTGCAACTAATGAAAAACTGTTTTTT; CDR3aa: CASSLNGATNEKLFF
j_gene: TRBJ2-7; v_gene: TRBV10-3; d_gene: .; abundance: .; len: 17; CDR3nt: TGTGCCATCAGTGAGTCGAAAGGTCTTGCTAGCTCCTACGAGCAGTACTTC; CDR3aa: CAISESKGLASSYEQYF
j_gene: TRBJ1-2; v_gene: TRBV7-9; d_gene: .; abundance: .; len: 15; CDR3nt: TGTGCCAGCAGCTTAGCGCAGAACCGAAACTATGGCTACACCTTC; CDR3aa: CASSLAQNRNYGYTF
j_gene: TRBJ1-5; v_gene: TRBV6-5; d_gene: .; abundance: .; len: 15; CDR3nt: TGTGCCAGCAGCGTGACAGGAGAGAGCAATCAGCCCCAGCATTTT; CDR3aa: CASSVTGESNQPQHF
j_gene: TRBJ1-3; v_gene: TRBV19; d_gene: TRBD1; abundance: .; len: 14; CDR3nt: TGTGCCAGTAAAGCGACAGGGTCAGGAAACACCATATATTTT; CDR3aa: CASKATGSGNTIYF
j_gene: TRBJ2-1; v_gene: TRBV30; d_gene: TRBD1; abundance: .; len: 12; CDR3nt: TGTGCAGGGGGCCGTGAGTTTGTGGAGCAGTTCTTC; CDR3aa: CAGGREFVEQFF
j_gene: TRBJ1-5; v_gene: TRBV7-7; d_gene: .; abundance: .; len: 14; CDR3nt: TGTGCTAGCAGCTTACGACTCCGGTATTCGCCCCAGCATTTT; CDR3aa: CASSLRLRYSPQHF
j_gene: TRBJ2-7; v_gene: TRBV11-3; d_gene: TRBD1; abundance: .; len: 14; CDR3nt: TGTGCCAGCAGCTTCACCGGGACAGGGGGCGAGCAGTACTTC; CDR3aa: CASSFTGTGGEQYF
j_gene: TRBJ2-2; v_gene: TRBV11-1; d_gene: .; abundance: .; len: 16; CDR3nt: TGTGCCAGCAGCTTAGCCTGGGGAGCGAACACCGGGGAGCTGTTTTTT; CDR3aa: CASSLAWGANTGELFF
j_gene: TRBJ1-6; v_gene: TRBV5-8; d_gene: TRBD1; abundance: .; len: 15; CDR3nt: TGTGCCAGCAGCGGGGTAGGGGGCGCGAGATCACCCCTCCACTTT; CDR3aa: CASSGVGGARSPLHF
j_gene: TRBJ2-2; v_gene: TRBV19; d_gene: .; abundance: few; len: 13; CDR3nt: TGTGCCAGTAGTGCTTTAGTTGCCGGGGAGCTGTTTTTT; CDR3aa: CASSALVAGELFF
j_gene: TRBJ1-1; v_gene: TRBV19; d_gene: TRBD1; abundance: .; len: 14; CDR3nt: TGTGCCAGTACATGGACAGGGCCGAACACTGAAGCTTTCTTT; CDR3aa: CASTWTGPNTEAFF
j_gene: TRBJ2-7; v_gene: TRBV2; d_gene: .; abundance: .; len: 14; CDR3nt: TGTGCCAGCAGCGGGGAGACACGTTCCTACGAGCAGTACTTC; CDR3aa: CASSGETRSYEQYF
j_gene: TRBJ2-1; v_gene: TRBV7-6; d_gene: TRBD1; abundance: .; len: 12; CDR3nt: TGTGCCAGCAGCTTAGCGAGGGACAGCCAGTTCTTC; CDR3aa: CASSLARDSQFF
j_gene: TRBJ1-4; v_gene: TRBV12-3/TRBV12-4; d_gene: .; abundance: .; len: 11; CDR3nt: TGTGCCAGCAGCTTGAATGAAAAACTGTTTTTT; CDR3aa: CASSLNEKLFF
j_gene: TRBJ2-1; v_gene: TRBV4-2; d_gene: .; abundance: .; len: 12; CDR3nt: TGTGCCAGCAGCCAAGATAGCCGGGGATTGTTCTTC; CDR3aa: CASSQDSRGLFF
j_gene: TRBJ1-6; v_gene: TRBV18; d_gene: .; abundance: few; len: 17; CDR3nt: TGTGCCAGCTCACCACTATCCGGGGGGCAGGGTACTTCACCCCTCCACTTT; CDR3aa: CASSPLSGGQGTSPLHF
j_gene: TRBJ1-4; v_gene: TRBV7-9; d_gene: TRBD1; abundance: .; len: 15; CDR3nt: TGTGCCAGCAGCCTCTCGACAGGGAATAGTGGAAAACTGTTTTTT; CDR3aa: CASSLSTGNSGKLFF
j_gene: TRBJ1-1; v_gene: TRBV6-5; d_gene: .; abundance: .; len: 14; CDR3nt: TGTGCCAGCAGTTCTCGGGGGGCCCCCACTGAAGCTTTCTTT; CDR3aa: CASSSRGAPTEAFF
j_gene: TRBJ1-1; v_gene: TRBV5-4; d_gene: .; abundance: .; len: 13; CDR3nt: TGTGCCAGCACCATCCCGGGGGGGACTGAAGCTTTCTTT; CDR3aa: CASTIPGGTEAFF
j_gene: TRBJ2-7; v_gene: TRBV10-3; d_gene: TRBD1; abundance: .; len: 13; CDR3nt: TGTGCCATCAGTGGGACAGGCTCCTACGAGCAGTACTTC; CDR3aa: CAISGTGSYEQYF
j_gene: TRBJ2-1; v_gene: TRBV2; d_gene: TRBD2; abundance: .; len: 13; CDR3nt: TGTGCCAGCATACTAGCGGACTACAATGAGCAGTTCTTC; CDR3aa: CASILADYNEQFF
j_gene: TRBJ2-7; v_gene: TRBV6-2/TRBV6-3; d_gene: TRBD1; abundance: .; len: 16; CDR3nt: TGTGCCAGCAGTACCACGGGACAGGTGACCGATACCGAGCAGTACTTC; CDR3aa: CASSTTGQVTDTEQYF
j_gene: TRBJ1-4; v_gene: TRBV5-8; d_gene: .; abundance: few; len: 17; CDR3nt: TGTGCCAGCAGCTTGTCCTTGGGGGCTGCAGCTAATGAAAAACTGTTTTTT; CDR3aa: CASSLSLGAAANEKLFF
j_gene: TRBJ1-1; v_gene: TRBV11-3; d_gene: TRBD1; abundance: .; len: 15; CDR3nt: TGTGCCAGCAGCTTAGACGGTGGACAGGGATCGGAAGCTTTCTTT; CDR3aa: CASSLDGGQGSEAFF
j_gene: TRBJ1-4; v_gene: TRBV5-4; d_gene: .; abundance: .; len: 16; CDR3nt: TGTGCCAGCAGCTTGGATGGTGGGACACCAAATGAAAAACTGTTTTTT; CDR3aa: CASSLDGGTPNEKLFF
j_gene: TRBJ2-1; v_gene: TRBV5-1; d_gene: .; abundance: .; len: 13; CDR3nt: TGCGCCAGCAGCGGAGCGGCGTCCAATGAGCAGTTCTTC; CDR3aa: CASSGAASNEQFF
j_gene: TRBJ2-1; v_gene: TRBV6-5; d_gene: TRBD1; abundance: .; len: 15; CDR3nt: TGTGCCAGCAGAGGCCGTGGGACAGAGAAGAATGAGCAGTTCTTC; CDR3aa: CASRGRGTEKNEQFF
j_gene: TRBJ1-1; v_gene: TRBV6-2/TRBV6-3; d_gene: TRBD1; abundance: .; len: 15; CDR3nt: TGTGCCAGCAGCCCCGGGACAGGGGGCTTGGCTGAAGCTTTCTTT; CDR3aa: CASSPGTGGLAEAFF
j_gene: TRBJ2-5; v_gene: TRBV7-3; d_gene: .; abundance: .; len: 13; CDR3nt: TGTGCCAGCAGCTCCGGGTTGCAAGAGACCCAGTACTTC; CDR3aa: CASSSGLQETQYF
j_gene: TRBJ2-1; v_gene: TRBV19; d_gene: TRBD2; abundance: .; len: 14; CDR3nt: TGTGCCAGTAGTATTGTTAGCGGGAGAGGTGAGCAGTTCTTC; CDR3aa: CASSIVSGRGEQFF
j_gene: TRBJ2-7; v_gene: TRBV7-2; d_gene: .; abundance: .; len: 12; CDR3nt: TGTGCCAGCAGCGTAAGGGGTTACGAGCAGTACTTC; CDR3aa: CASSVRGYEQYF
j_gene: TRBJ1-2; v_gene: TRBV7-2; d_gene: TRBD1; abundance: .; len: 18; CDR3nt: TGTGCCAGCAGCCCCCAAATGACAGGGACTCGGGGTAACTATGGCTACACCTTC; CDR3aa: CASSPQMTGTRGNYGYTF
j_gene: TRBJ1-6; v_gene: TRBV11-3; d_gene: TRBD1; abundance: .; len: 18; CDR3nt: TGTGCCAGCAGCTTAGGTCCTGTCAGGGGGGTCAATAATTCACCCCTCCACTTT; CDR3aa: CASSLGPVRGVNNSPLHF
j_gene: TRBJ2-1; v_gene: TRBV7-2; d_gene: .; abundance: .; len: 13; CDR3nt: TGTGCCAGCAGTCGAGGGTCTGGCAATGAGCAGTTCTTC; CDR3aa: CASSRGSGNEQFF
j_gene: TRBJ2-7; v_gene: TRBV15; d_gene: .; abundance: .; len: 14; CDR3nt: TGTGCCACCAGCTCAGGTCCCTCGGCCTACGAGCAGTACTTC; CDR3aa: CATSSGPSAYEQYF
j_gene: TRBJ1-6; v_gene: TRBV15; d_gene: TRBD1; abundance: .; len: 14; CDR3nt: TGTGCCACCAGCAGCCGGGACAGAAATTCACCCCTCCACTTT; CDR3aa: CATSSRDRNSPLHF
j_gene: TRBJ1-2; v_gene: TRBV6-5; d_gene: .; abundance: .; len: 14; CDR3nt: .; CDR3aa: CASILGTGGNGYTF
j_gene: TRBJ1-2; v_gene: TRBV27; d_gene: .; abundance: .; len: 12; CDR3nt: TGTGCCAGCAGTTCGCCGGGGGTTGGCTACACCTTC; CDR3aa: CASSSPGVGYTF
j_gene: TRBJ1-6; v_gene: TRBV7-8; d_gene: TRBD1; abundance: .; len: 16; CDR3nt: TGTGCCAGCAGCTTAACCTCGACAGGGGGAAATTCACCCCTCCACTTT; CDR3aa: CASSLTSTGGNSPLHF